This T cell receptor (beta chain) is drawn from a study of shared T cell receptors in the human thymus. This CDR3 is built from 13 residues. CDR1 is SGHAT and CDR2 is FQNNGV in the germline V gene. Deletions cut 2 bases from V and 3 bases from J, with 5 bases between. Measured with immunoSEQ multiplex PCR; TCRdb has only the in-frame clones, and not every one. The data show about 660,000 clones, approximately 90% seen once. These same records also appear under a second study, on human thymus T cells. That investigation notes: Thymus was obtained from resections taken during corrective heart surgery.

V is TRBV11-2 and J is TRBJ2-1; D uncertain. The receptor was isolated from a boy younger than two with a congenital heart defect. The specimen sequenced was thymocytes. The CDR3 DNA reads TGTGCCAGCAGCTTAAATAACTACAATGAGCAGTTCTTC. This codes for CASSLNNYNEQFF.